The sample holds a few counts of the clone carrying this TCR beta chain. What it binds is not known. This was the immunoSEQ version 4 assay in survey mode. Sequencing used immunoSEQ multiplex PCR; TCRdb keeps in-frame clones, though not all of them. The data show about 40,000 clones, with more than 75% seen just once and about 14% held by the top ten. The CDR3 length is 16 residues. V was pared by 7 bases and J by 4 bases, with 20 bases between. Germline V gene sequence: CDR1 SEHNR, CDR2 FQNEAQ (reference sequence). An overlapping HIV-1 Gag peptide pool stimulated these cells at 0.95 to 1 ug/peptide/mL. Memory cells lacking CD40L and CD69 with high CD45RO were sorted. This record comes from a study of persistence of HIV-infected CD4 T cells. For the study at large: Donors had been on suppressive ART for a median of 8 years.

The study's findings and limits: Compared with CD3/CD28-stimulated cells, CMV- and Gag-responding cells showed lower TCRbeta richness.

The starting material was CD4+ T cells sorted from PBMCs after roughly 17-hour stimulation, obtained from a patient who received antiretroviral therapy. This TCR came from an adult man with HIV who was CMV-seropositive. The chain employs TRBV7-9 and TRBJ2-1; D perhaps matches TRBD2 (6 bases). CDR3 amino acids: CASTDLSGGNYNEQFF. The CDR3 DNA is TGTGCCAGCACCGATCTGTCCGGCGGGAATTACAATGAGCAGTTCTTC. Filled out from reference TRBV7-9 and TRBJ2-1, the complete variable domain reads DTGVSQNPRHKITKRGQNVTFRCDPISEHNRLYWYRQTLGQGPEFLTYFQNEAQLEKSRLLSDRFSAERPKGSFSTLEIQRTEQGDSAMYLCASTDLSGGNYNEQFFGPGTRLTVL.